The 17 T cell receptor beta chains listed next were all sequenced from one sample in a study of radiotherapy plus CTLA-4 blockade in lung cancer. Using immunoSEQ multiplex PCR, the repertoire was profiled, and TCRdb retains in-frame clones only, with some absent. The table records about 53,000 clones, 84% of them present only once. Specimen: peripheral blood, collected from a patient treated with radiotherapy plus ipilimumab. The receptors were gathered from a human donor with non-small cell lung cancer whose response to radiotherapy plus ipilimumab could not be evaluated.

This chain connects TRBV27 to TRBJ1-1; 9 bases align to TRBD1. V shed 4 bases, J shed 5 bases, and the junction held 11 bases outside the gene matches. There are 16 residues in the CDR3. Germline assignment: CDR1 MNHEY and CDR2 SMNVEV (reference sequence). CDR3 sequence: CASSSGQGFGKTEAFF. DNA of the CDR3: TGTGCCAGCAGTTCGGGACAGGGATTCGGGAAGACTGAAGCTTTCTTT.

The chain links TRBV5-5 to TRBJ1-2, with D tentatively TRBD1 (5 bases). Germline CDR1 is SGHKS and CDR2 is YYEKEE (reference sequence). Deletions cut 4 bases from V and 2 bases from J, with 15 bases between. The CDR3 is 15 amino acids. The CDR3 DNA is TGTGCCAGCAGCCCACAACCGACAGAAAACTATGGCTACACCTTC. The encoded protein is CASSPQPTENYGYTF.

J is TRBJ2-2 and V is TRBV15; 9 nucleotides agree with TRBD1. The CDR3 has 17 residues. CDR1 is LNHNV and CDR2 is YYDKDF in the germline V gene (reference sequence). The ends lost 2 bases at V and 7 bases at J; junction bases unmatched: 11. The CDR3 here is CATSRLPGQGTGGELFF. CDR3 in DNA: TGTGCCACCAGCAGACTACCGGGACAGGGCACGGGCGGGGAGCTGTTTTTT.

The chain employs TRBV27 and TRBJ1-1, with TRBD1 matching 9 bases. Germline trimming cut 2 bases from V and 1 base from J; bases unmatched to any gene: 5. The V gene's germline CDR1 is MNHEY and CDR2 SMNVEV (reference sequence). The CDR3 is made up of 16 amino acids. The CDR3 spells CASSLLGQGRNTEAFF. The CDR3 DNA reads as TGTGCCAGCAGTTTACTAGGACAGGGGAGGAACACTGAAGCTTTCTTT.

This clone was detected a few times. CDR3 residues: CASRDNGDGNQPQHF. CDR3 nucleotide sequence: TGTGCCAGCAGAGACAACGGGGATGGCAATCAGCCCCAGCATTTT. The chain links TRBV6-6 to TRBJ1-5, with D hard to call. CDR3 size: 15 residues. Germline CDR1 and CDR2: MNHNY and SVGAGI (reference sequence). V lost 6 bases and J lost 2, with 14 bases in between.

In DNA, the CDR3 is TGTGCCAGCAGCTTGACGGTGGGGGCGGGGAACACTGAAGCTTTCTTT. It translates to CASSLTVGAGNTEAFF. This chain connects TRBV5-5 to TRBJ1-1, with D perhaps matching TRBD1 (6 bases). Germline CDR1 and CDR2: SGHKS and YYEKEE (reference sequence). The CDR3 consists of 16 residues. The V end lost 1 base, the J end lost 1 base, and 14 bases lay between the germline ends.

The rearrangement links TRBV19 to TRBJ1-1, with TRBD1 matching 8 bases. Looked up from germline, CDR1 is LNHDA and CDR2 is SQIVND (reference sequence). Losses at the gene ends were 2 bases for V and 2 bases for J; bases not matched to a gene: 7. This CDR3 spans 16 amino acids. Here the CDR3 reads CASSILWTGRNTEAFF. The CDR3 DNA reads as TGTGCCAGTAGTATACTGTGGACAGGGCGTAACACTGAAGCTTTCTTT.

This clone was seen a few times. V is TRBV6-1 and J is TRBJ1-2; TRBD1 is a possible D gene (6 bases). Trimming shortened V by 4 bases and J by 2 bases, and 8 bases separated the two germline ends. Germline V gene lookup returns CDR1 MNHNS and CDR2 SASEGT. The CDR3 has 13 residues. The chain's CDR3 is CASSVDRNYGYTF. The CDR3 DNA follows: TGTGCCAGCAGTGTGGACAGAAACTATGGCTACACCTTC.

The genes are TRBV5-1 and TRBJ2-7; TRBD2 aligns across 9 bases. This CDR3 comprises 15 residues. The V gene's germline CDR1 is SGHRS and CDR2 YFSETQ. V gave up 1 base and J gave up 6 bases; unmatched junction bases: 8. The CDR3 spells CASSLLAGGPSEQYF. The CDR3 DNA follows: TGCGCCAGCAGCTTGCTGGCGGGAGGGCCCAGCGAGCAGTACTTC.

This clone is medium-sized by share. The chain carries TRBV27 and TRBJ1-2; 11 nucleotides align to TRBD1. Germline trimming cut 6 bases from V and 3 bases from J; bases unmatched to any gene: 3. Per the germline V gene, CDR1 is MNHEY and CDR2 is SMNVEV (reference sequence). CDR3 length: 14 amino acids. CDR3 nucleotides: TGTGCCAGCAGCCGGACAGGGGGCTACTATGGCTACACCTTC. It encodes CASSRTGGYYGYTF.

In nucleotides, the CDR3 is TGTGCCAGCAGCTTAACAGGGCTGCCGTCCTCTGGGGCCAACGTCCTGACTTTC. It translates to CASSLTGLPSSGANVLTF. The J gene is TRBJ2-6, the V gene TRBV7-8; D may be TRBD1 (6 bases). In germline, CDR1 is SGHVS, CDR2 FQNEAQ. V lost 2 bases and J lost 0, with 14 bases in between. The CDR3 contains 18 residues.

The V call is TRBV4-2, the J call TRBJ1-1, with 7 bases lining up with TRBD1. In germline, CDR1 is LGHNA, CDR2 YNFKEQ. This CDR3 has 15 residues. J was trimmed by 4 bases and V by 2 bases; bases with no gene match: 7. The CDR3, as DNA: TGTGCCAGCAGCCAAACGGACAGGCCATTCACTGAAGCTTTCTTT. Its translation is CASSQTDRPFTEAFF.

The chain combines TRBV28 with TRBJ1-3; unclear D gene. The CDR3 is 15 residues long. The V end was cut by 4 bases, the J end by 0 bases, with 10 bases between. Germline V gene data show CDR1 as MDHEN and CDR2 as SYDVKM. The CDR3 bases are TGTGCCAGCAGTTCCCTAACCCCCTCTGGAAACACCATATATTTT. Translating it yields CASSSLTPSGNTIYF.

The sample holds a few counts of this clone. The chain couples TRBV10-3 to TRBJ2-7; 7 positions agree with TRBD1. Per germline, CDR1 ENHRY and CDR2 SYGVKD. CDR3 length equals 12 residues. Losses at the gene ends were 8 bases for V and 4 bases for J; bases not matched to a gene: 5. CDR3 region: CAIQGDTYEQYF. In nucleotides, the CDR3 is TGTGCCATCCAGGGGGATACGTACGAGCAGTACTTC.

This sequence joins TRBV7-2 and TRBJ1-5; D may be TRBD1 (5 bases). Trimming pared 1 base from V and 3 bases from J, leaving 13 bases between. Germline V lookup: CDR1 SGHTA, CDR2 FQGNSA. The CDR3 spans 16 residues. CDR3 protein: CASSLGQQTLNQPQHF. The CDR3 bases are TGTGCCAGCAGCTTAGGACAGCAAACCCTCAATCAGCCCCAGCATTTT.

J is TRBJ2-7 and V is TRBV5-6; 8 bases line up with TRBD1. This CDR3 spans 14 amino acids. Germline assignment: CDR1 SGHDT and CDR2 YYEEEE. V dropped 0 bases and J dropped 8; count of bases not matched to a gene: 7. The CDR3 sequence: CASSLAIGQGKQYF. DNA of the CDR3: TGTGCCAGCAGCTTGGCGATAGGACAGGGAAAGCAGTACTTC.

The J gene is TRBJ1-1, the V gene TRBV5-4; D is possibly TRBD1 (6 bases). The CDR3 runs to 15 residues. The germline V gene has CDR1 SGHNT and CDR2 YYREEE (reference sequence). Trimming took 0 bases from V and 1 from J, leaving 10 bases between them. Written as DNA, the CDR3 is TGTGCCAGCAGCTTGGGGACAGCGACGAACACTGAAGCTTTCTTT. Protein sequence: CASSLGTATNTEAFF.